This T cell receptor beta chain was documented in a study of T cells in Graves' hyperthyroidism and ophthalmopathy. Study-level findings and limits: Most thyroid-expanded clonotypes above 0.001 were also found in blood.

Germline V gene sequence: CDR1 LNHDA, CDR2 SQIVND (reference sequence). Trimming shortened V by 10 bases and J by 6 bases, and 16 bases separated the two germline ends. The length of the CDR3 is 13 residues. Turning to this clonotype: Its antigen is unidentified.

Researchers amplified the TCR beta CDR3 regions from RNA transcripts. The study used the HTBI primer set for a first-round RT-PCR of the TCR CDR3. Each CDR3 protein is one row after TCRdb ran MiXCR on the multiplex PCR reads. Among some 490,000 distinct CDR3 sequences listed, less than 25% were seen once. Sequences were obtained from blood. The chain recombines TRBV19 with TRBJ1-5; TRBD1 is a possible D gene (5 bases). This receptor was identified in a woman between 70 and 85 years old with Graves' ophthalmopathy. The CDR3 nucleotides read TGTGCCACCCAAAAGGGGCCCTCTCAGCCCCAGCATTTT. It codes for CATQKGPSQPQHF.